Each of the 21 T cell receptor beta chains below was sequenced from the same sample in a study of shared clonotypes between healthy human individuals. Sequencing was performed with immunoSEQ multiplex PCR; in TCRdb, only in-frame clones are kept and a portion is missing. Altogether approximately 1.1 million clones are present, about 80% being singletons, with the ten largest covering about 0.52%. Source material: memory CD4+ T cells from PBMCs. Subset here: CD45RA-negative fraction. All receptors derive from a man younger than 35 in good health. Some clones in this sample may be carry-over from other donors' samples.

The chain recombines TRBV7-3 with TRBJ2-3, with 10 bases that match TRBD2. Unmatched junction bases numbered 10, after V lost 2 bases and J lost 5 bases. In germline, CDR1 is SGHTA, CDR2 FQGTGA. The CDR3 runs 17 residues. CDR3 sequence: CASSLWASGSRGDTQYF. DNA for the CDR3: TGTGCCAGCAGCTTATGGGCTAGCGGGAGCCGGGGAGATACGCAGTATTTT.

The CDR3 DNA follows: TGTGCCAGTACCTCCCTTTACAGCGGAGCTAGAAACACCATATATTTT. Amino acids: CASTSLYSGARNTIYF. This chain uses TRBV19 with TRBJ1-3, with D hard to call. CDR1 and CDR2 (germline): LNHDA, SQIVND (reference sequence). The CDR3 contains 16 residues. The V gene lost 7 bases and the J gene lost 5 bases, with 21 bases spanning the gap.

The genes are TRBV15 and TRBJ2-5; D unclear. Germline CDR1 LNHNV, CDR2 YYDKDF (reference sequence). Trimming removed 0 bases from V and 0 bases from J, with 8 bases in between. The CDR3 consists of 15 residues. CDR3 nucleotides: TGTGCCACCAGCAGAGATCGAGGCTACCAAGAGACCCAGTACTTC. It codes for CATSRDRGYQETQYF.

The chain is built from TRBV7-2 and TRBJ2-3; D is undetermined. Trimming took 3 bases from V and 2 from J, leaving 9 bases between them. The CDR3 consists of 14 residues. From germline, CDR1 is SGHTA and CDR2 FQGNSA. CDR3 sequence (DNA): TGTGCCAGCAGCTTGTATACCTCCACAGATACGCAGTATTTT. Amino acids: CASSLYTSTDTQYF.

The CDR3 loop is CASTRQEQETQYF. CDR3 in DNA: TGCGCCAGCACCCGACAGGAGCAAGAGACCCAGTACTTC. This rearrangement joins TRBV5-1 to TRBJ2-5, with a possible D match to TRBD1 (6 bases). This CDR3 region has 13 residues. V lost 6 bases and J lost 2, with 11 bases in between. Germline CDR1 reads SGHRS; CDR2 reads YFSETQ. Using reference TRBV5-1 and TRBJ2-5 for the parts outside the CDR3, the full variable domain is KAGVTQTPRYLIKTRGQQVTLSCSPISGHRSVSWYQQTPGQGLQFLFEYFSETQRNKGNFPGRFSGRQFSNSRSEMNVSTLELGDSALYLCASTRQEQETQYFGPGTRLLVL.

The table lists this clone with a count of one. This chain links TRBV9 with TRBJ1-2; 9 nucleotides agree with TRBD1. The CDR3 length is 15 residues. Germline CDR1 SGDLS, CDR2 YYNGEE. The J segment lost 2 bases and the V segment lost 3 bases, leaving 5 bases of the junction unmatched. The CDR3 nucleotides read TGTGCCAGCAGCGAAGGACAGGGGCTCAACTATGGCTACACCTTC. Its protein product is CASSEGQGLNYGYTF.

The rearrangement links TRBV2 to TRBJ2-5; D may correspond to TRBD1 or TRBD2 (5 bases each). From germline, CDR1 is SNHLY and CDR2 FYNNEI. Trimming cost V 1 base and J 13 bases, with 13 bases left between them. This CDR3 region has 12 residues. The CDR3 DNA follows: TGTGCCAGCAGTGAAGTGGCGACGGGGCCGTACTTC. It is translated as CASSEVATGPYF.

This chain joins TRBV5-6 and TRBJ2-3, with a tentative D call TRBD1 (5 bases). Per the germline V gene, CDR1 is SGHDT and CDR2 is YYEEEE. The CDR3 is made up of 15 amino acids. Trimming took off 1 base at V and 6 bases at J, with 15 bases between the two ends. The CDR3 is CASSLRYQGHDTQYF. CDR3 nucleotides: TGTGCCAGCAGCTTGAGGTATCAGGGCCACGATACGCAGTATTTT. Complete variable domain (other parts from reference TRBV5-6 and TRBJ2-3): DAGVTQSPTHLIKTRGQQVTLRCSPKSGHDTVSWYQQALGQGPQFIFQYYEEEERQRGNFPDRFSGHQFPNYSSELNVNALLLGDSALYLCASSLRYQGHDTQYFGPGTRLTVL.

V and J are TRBV28 and TRBJ2-7; 8 bases line up with TRBD2. Germline assignment: CDR1 MDHEN and CDR2 SYDVKM. J gave up 6 bases and V 6 bases, and 10 bases lay outside the gene matches. CDR3 length: 14 residues. CDR3 loop: CASSYGREVAEQYF. CDR3 nucleotide sequence: TGTGCCAGCAGCTACGGGCGGGAGGTGGCCGAGCAGTACTTC.

This chain uses TRBV19 with TRBJ1-2; tentative D call: TRBD1 (6 bases). In germline, CDR1 is LNHDA, CDR2 SQIVND (reference sequence). This CDR3 region has 14 residues. Trimming removed 3 bases at V and 7 bases at J, with 15 bases between. The CDR3 DNA is TGTGCCAGTAGTATTGGGGGCGGAGGAGCTGGCTACACCTTC. Encoded protein: CASSIGGGGAGYTF.

The chain is built from TRBV27 and TRBJ2-7, with 9 bases aligning to TRBD2. Germline V gene sequence: CDR1 MNHEY, CDR2 SMNVEV (reference sequence). Germline trimming cut 0 bases from V and 2 bases from J; bases unmatched to any gene: 2. This CDR3 has 15 residues. The CDR3 DNA follows: TGTGCCAGCAGTTTATCCCTAGCGGGGACCTACGAGCAGTACTTC. It encodes CASSLSLAGTYEQYF.

This rearrangement joins TRBV29-1 to TRBJ2-6; D not resolved. The V end was cut by 6 bases, the J end by 0 bases, with 6 bases between. Germline values: CDR1 SQVTM, CDR2 ANQGSEA. The CDR3 sequence is 13 residues long. DNA for the CDR3: TGCAGCGTGGGGATCTCTGGGGCCAACGTCCTGACTTTC. Protein: CSVGISGANVLTF.

This CDR3 reads CASKLAENTGELFF. CDR3 nucleotide sequence: TGTGCCAGCAAACTAGCGGAGAACACCGGGGAGCTGTTTTTT. V is TRBV2 and J is TRBJ2-2; 8 nucleotides agree with TRBD2. The V gene end was trimmed by 7 bases and the J gene end by 1 base; junction bases not matched to a gene: 2. Per the germline V gene, CDR1 is SNHLY and CDR2 is FYNNEI. CDR3 length equals 14 residues.

The chain links TRBV10-3 to TRBJ2-2, with a weak D call TRBD2 (5 bases). V dropped 8 bases and J dropped 7 bases, with 14 bases sitting between them. CDR1 ENHRY and CDR2 SYGVKD come from the germline V gene. The CDR3 consists of 13 residues. The CDR3 reads CAIASLANGELFF. CDR3 nucleotides: TGTGCCATCGCCTCGCTAGCAAACGGGGAGCTGTTTTTT.

This clone was found a few times. The chain is built from TRBV29-1 and TRBJ1-1, with 8 bases aligning to TRBD1. CDR1 and CDR2 from the germline V gene are SQVTM and ANQGSEA. This CDR3 comprises 13 residues. The junction had 1 base not matched to a gene; V was cut back by 4 bases and J by 0 bases. CDR3 loop: CSVVGQVNTEAFF. DNA of the CDR3: TGCAGCGTTGTGGGACAGGTGAACACTGAAGCTTTCTTT.

The rearrangement links TRBV6-5 to TRBJ1-5; weak D call: TRBD1 (6 bases). The V end was cut by 5 bases, the J end by 10 bases, with 9 bases between. CDR3 length: 11 amino acids. In germline, CDR1 is MNHEY, CDR2 SVGAGI. CDR3 region: CASSQGQPQHF. CDR3 sequence (DNA): TGTGCCAGCAGTCAGGGGCAACCCCAGCATTTT.

The J gene is TRBJ1-1, the V gene TRBV2, with TRBD1 matching over 9 bases. With V trimmed by 7 bases and J by 3 bases, 6 bases remained unmatched. The CDR3 covers 14 residues. The V gene's germline CDR1 is SNHLY and CDR2 FYNNEI. This CDR3 is CASTRDRVDTEAFF. In nucleotides, the CDR3 is TGTGCCAGCACCCGGGACAGGGTGGACACTGAAGCTTTCTTT.

The rearrangement links TRBV10-3 to TRBJ1-2; unclear D gene. The V end lost 2 bases, the J end lost 7 bases, and 14 bases lay between the germline ends. The germline gives CDR1 ENHRY, CDR2 SYGVKD. The CDR3 is 14 amino acids. The CDR3 loop reads CAISEPGQWGGYTF. CDR3 coding DNA: TGTGCCATCAGTGAGCCCGGTCAGTGGGGTGGCTACACCTTC.

The J gene is TRBJ1-5, the V gene TRBV5-8; no reliable D call. V lost 0 bases to trimming and J lost 10 bases, with 8 bases between them. CDR1 and CDR2 from the germline V gene are SGHTS and YDEGEE. The CDR3 sequence is 12 residues long. In nucleotides, the CDR3 is TGTGCCAGCAGCTTGGTTCGGGTACCCCAGCATTTT. Its protein is CASSLVRVPQHF.

This clone has just one count. V and J are TRBV9 and TRBJ2-7; D may be TRBD1 or TRBD2 (6 bases each). Trimming stripped 3 bases from V and 6 bases from J, with 22 bases between. The CDR3 has 16 residues. CDR1 and CDR2 from the germline V gene are SGDLS and YYNGEE. The CDR3 spells CASSALMAGGLGEQYF. CDR3 sequence (DNA): TGTGCCAGCAGCGCCCTGATGGCCGGGGGCCTTGGCGAGCAGTACTTC.

The chain carries TRBV7-3 and TRBJ2-2, with D unresolved. Between the trimmed V and J ends, which lost 4 bases and 6 bases, there was a span of 9 bases. The length of the CDR3 is 13 residues. Germline V CDR1 and CDR2: SGHTA, FQGTGA. CDR3 region: CASSYPASGELFF. The CDR3 DNA reads TGTGCCAGCAGCTATCCGGCGTCCGGGGAGCTGTTTTTT.